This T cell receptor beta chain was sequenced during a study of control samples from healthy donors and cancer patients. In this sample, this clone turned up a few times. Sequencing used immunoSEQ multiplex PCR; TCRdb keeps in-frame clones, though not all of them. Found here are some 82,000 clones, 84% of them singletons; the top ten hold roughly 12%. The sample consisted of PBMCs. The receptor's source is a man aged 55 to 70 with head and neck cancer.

This chain's CDR3 is CASTATLGTTQNEQYF. For the CDR3, the DNA is TGTGCCAGCACCGCCACGCTCGGGACTACTCAGAACGAGCAGTACTTC. The chain is built from TRBV11-2 and TRBJ2-7, with TRBD2 identical over 7 bases. Germline lookup yields CDR1 SGHAT and CDR2 FQNNGV. This CDR3 comprises 16 residues. J was trimmed by 5 bases and V by 7 bases; bases with no gene match: 17.